This TCR beta chain was observed in a study of vaccination and CD4 T cells after COVID-19. Across the study: Six males and four females constituted the convalescent cohort, two of whom were Hispanic. Median draw time for post-COVID samples was approximately 94 days post-diagnosis (range 35 to 161).

Concerning this clonotype itself: Its cognate antigen is unknown.

This CDR3 has 15 amino acids. CDR1 is SGHDN and CDR2 is FVKESK in the germline V gene. V lost 0 bases and J 6 bases, leaving 14 bases between the germline ends. Overall study findings and caveats: Median reactive clonotypes, those recognizing SARS-CoV-2, rose from around 21 to 38, not significantly.

The treatment denotes: roughly ten-day PBMC culture with coronavirus spike peptide pools or control peptides (ViraFEST assay). With the Oncomine TCR Beta short-read assay, DNA from cultured CD4+ T cells was sequenced. Cultures of CD4+ T cells served as the source for extracting genomic DNA. TCRdb reprocessed the PCR reads with MiXCR, giving one entry per CDR3 protein. The sample has around 25,000 distinct CDR3 sequences, roughly 67% seen once; the top ten hold roughly 16%. The sequencing here drew on CD4+ T cells from blood, cultured in vitro, taken after SARS-CoV-2 vaccination. The source is a human donor who received a COVID-19 vaccine. The chain carries TRBV14 and TRBJ1-2; D remains ambiguous. CDR3 DNA sequence: TGTGCCAGCAGCCAAGAAAGAGGGATAATCAATGGCTACACCTTC. It codes for CASSQERGIINGYTF.